The subject of this entry is one TCR beta chain. Its target is unknown. This record comes from a study of pediatric ulcerative colitis. Study outcomes and limitations: Clonal expansions reduced rectal repertoire diversity in acute severe colitis. Blood-rectal clonal overlap within each person was significantly higher in ulcerative colitis patients than controls.

TCRdb keeps only in-frame clones here, not all; method: immunoSEQ multiplex PCR. The sample holds roughly 23,000 clones, approximately 74% seen once. During colonoscopy, one to two rectal pinch biopsies were collected. Ulcerative colitis patients received no immunosuppressive medication before the diagnostic colonoscopy. The clonotype originates from a boy aged 5-17 years with severe ulcerative colitis. Specimen: gut tissue.

The CDR3 DNA sequence: TGCGCCAGCAGCTTGGTGGAGGGGTCCACTGAAGCTTTCTTT. Amino acid sequence: CASSLVEGSTEAFF. The chain links TRBV5-1 to TRBJ1-1; D possibly corresponds to TRBD1 (5 bases). Trimming cost V 0 bases and J 4 bases, with 10 bases left between them. This CDR3 comprises 14 residues. Germline V gives CDR1 SGHRS, CDR2 YFSETQ.